Listed here are 10 T cell receptor beta chains from one sample, sequenced in a study of blood T cell repertoires in COVID-19. TCRdb keeps only in-frame clones here, not all; method: immunoSEQ multiplex PCR. The data show some 530,000 clones, with over 75% seen just once and approximately 3.2% held by the top ten. Sequenced material: peripheral blood. The receptor set was obtained from a human donor in a cohort sampled during active COVID-19.

The rearrangement uses TRBV7-2 and TRBJ1-2, with D tentatively TRBD1 (5 bases). Looked up from germline, CDR1 is SGHTA and CDR2 is FQGNSA. The CDR3 runs to 14 residues. V gave up 5 bases and J gave up 7 bases, with 17 bases separating them. DNA for the CDR3: TGTGCCAGCAGCCCCGGCGCAGGGTGGCGTGGCTACACCTTC. Encoded protein: CASSPGAGWRGYTF.

This clone was seen a single time. V usage is TRBV29-1 and J usage is TRBJ1-2; weak D call: TRBD1 (6 bases). Trimming left V 6 bases short and J 6 bases short, with 17 bases between. Per the germline V gene, CDR1 is SQVTM and CDR2 is ANQGSEA. The CDR3 is 13 residues long. CDR3 in DNA: TGCAGCGTCATGATCTCGACAGGCGATGGCTACACCTTC. Translating gives CSVMISTGDGYTF.

The V and J genes are TRBV6-5 and TRBJ1-6; a weak D match, TRBD1 (5 bases). The CDR3 is 15 residues long. Germline-derived CDR1 and CDR2 are MNHEY and SVGAGI. V lost 2 bases and J lost 7, with 12 bases in between. Here the CDR3 reads CASSYQGVANSPLHF. CDR3 sequence (DNA): TGTGCCAGCAGTTACCAAGGGGTAGCCAATTCACCCCTCCACTTT.

The chain employs TRBV2 and TRBJ2-7; 7 bases line up with TRBD1. V shed 7 bases, J shed 2 bases, and the junction held 8 bases outside the gene matches. Germline loops: CDR1 SNHLY, CDR2 FYNNEI. The CDR3 runs to 14 residues. As DNA, the CDR3 is TGTGCCAGCAACAAAGGACAGGAGCCCTACGAGCAGTACTTC. This sequence encodes CASNKGQEPYEQYF.

This chain links TRBV11-1 with TRBJ2-5, with D maybe TRBD2 (7 bases). CDR3 length: 14 amino acids. Germline values: CDR1 SGHAT, CDR2 FQDESV (reference sequence). Trimming shortened V by 5 bases and J by 6 bases, and 16 bases separated the two germline ends. The CDR3 DNA reads as TGTGCCAGCAGCCAACAGGGCGGGAGAAAGACCCAGTACTTC. Its protein is CASSQQGGRKTQYF.

J is TRBJ1-5 and V is TRBV12-5, with 7 bases matching TRBD1. The V gene end was trimmed by 6 bases and the J gene end by 0 bases; junction bases not matched to a gene: 5. CDR3 size: 15 residues. Germline V gene sequence: CDR1 LGHNT, CDR2 FRNRAP. The CDR3 reads CASGLGTVSNQPQHF. The DNA for the CDR3 is TGTGCTAGTGGCCTGGGGACAGTTAGCAATCAGCCCCAGCATTTT.

The chain uses TRBV30 and TRBJ1-1; a weak D match, TRBD1 (5 bases). This CDR3 is 13 amino acids long. The V and J ends lost 7 bases and 2 bases respectively, with 14 bases between them. Germline values: CDR1 GTSNPN, CDR2 SVGIG (reference sequence). CDR3 region: CAYRRGYNTEAFF. In DNA form, the CDR3 reads TGTGCCTACCGACGGGGGTATAACACTGAAGCTTTCTTT.

This clone was seen only once. This rearrangement joins TRBV2 to TRBJ2-2, with D perhaps TRBD2 (5 bases). CDR3 length equals 16 residues. Germline CDR1 reads SNHLY; CDR2 reads FYNNEI. V lost 2 bases to trimming and J lost 5 bases, with 15 bases between them. CDR3 bases: TGTGCCAGCAGTGAACGGCTAGCAGTAGATACCGGGGAGCTGTTTTTT. Amino acid sequence: CASSERLAVDTGELFF.

The genes are TRBV5-4 and TRBJ1-2, with a tentative D call TRBD1 (5 bases). Germline values: CDR1 SGHNT, CDR2 YYREEE (reference sequence). V lost 4 bases, J lost 8 bases, and 18 bases lay in between. The CDR3 consists of 14 residues. The CDR3 nucleotides read TGTGCCAGCAGCATCGACAGCGTACGTTACGGCTACACCTTC. Protein: CASSIDSVRYGYTF.

The J gene is TRBJ2-7, the V gene TRBV2; maybe TRBD1 (5 bases). The CDR3 is 14 residues long. CDR1 and CDR2 (germline): SNHLY, FYNNEI. V lost 4 bases and J lost 3, with 13 bases in between. The CDR3 region has the DNA TGTGCCAGCAGTGGAGGCAGGGTCCTCTACGAGCAGTACTTC. Protein product: CASSGGRVLYEQYF.